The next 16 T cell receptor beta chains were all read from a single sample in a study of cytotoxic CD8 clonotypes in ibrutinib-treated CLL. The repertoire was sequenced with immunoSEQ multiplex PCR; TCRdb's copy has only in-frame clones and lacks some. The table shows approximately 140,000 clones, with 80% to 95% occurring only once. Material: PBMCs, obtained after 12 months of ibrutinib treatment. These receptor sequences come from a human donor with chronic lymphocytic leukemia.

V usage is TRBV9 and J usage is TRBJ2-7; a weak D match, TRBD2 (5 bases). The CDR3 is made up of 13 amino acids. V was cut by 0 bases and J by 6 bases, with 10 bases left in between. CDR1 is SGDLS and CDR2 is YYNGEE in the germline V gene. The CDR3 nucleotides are TGTGCCAGCAGCGTAGCTGCGGGTGGCGAGCAGTACTTC. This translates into CASSVAAGGEQYF.

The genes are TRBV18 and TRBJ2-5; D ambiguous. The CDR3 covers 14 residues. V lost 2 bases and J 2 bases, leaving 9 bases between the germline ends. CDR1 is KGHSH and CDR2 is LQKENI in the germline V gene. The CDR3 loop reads CASSPMSGQETQYF. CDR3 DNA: TGTGCCAGCTCACCAATGTCCGGGCAAGAGACCCAGTACTTC.

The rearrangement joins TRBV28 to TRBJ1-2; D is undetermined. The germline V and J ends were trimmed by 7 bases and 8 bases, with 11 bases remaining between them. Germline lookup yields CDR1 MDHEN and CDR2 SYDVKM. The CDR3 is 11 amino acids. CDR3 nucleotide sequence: TGTGCCAGCACCCAACGTGGAGGCTACACCTTC. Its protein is CASTQRGGYTF.

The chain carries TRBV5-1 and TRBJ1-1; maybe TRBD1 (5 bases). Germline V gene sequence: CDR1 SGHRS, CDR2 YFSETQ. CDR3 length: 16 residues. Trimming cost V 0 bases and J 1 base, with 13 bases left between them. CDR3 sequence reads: CASSLGSVQGNTEAFF. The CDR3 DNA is TGCGCCAGCAGCTTGGGGTCCGTCCAGGGGAACACTGAAGCTTTCTTT. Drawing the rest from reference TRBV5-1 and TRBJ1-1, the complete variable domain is KAGVTQTPRYLIKTRGQQVTLSCSPISGHRSVSWYQQTPGQGLQFLFEYFSETQRNKGNFPGRFSGRQFSNSRSEMNVSTLELGDSALYLCASSLGSVQGNTEAFFGQGTRLTVV.

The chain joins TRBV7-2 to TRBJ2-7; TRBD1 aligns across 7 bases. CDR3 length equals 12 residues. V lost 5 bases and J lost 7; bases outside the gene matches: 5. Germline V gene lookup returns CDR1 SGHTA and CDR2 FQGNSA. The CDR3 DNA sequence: TGTGCCAGCAGCCCGACAGGGCAAGAGCAGTACTTC. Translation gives CASSPTGQEQYF.

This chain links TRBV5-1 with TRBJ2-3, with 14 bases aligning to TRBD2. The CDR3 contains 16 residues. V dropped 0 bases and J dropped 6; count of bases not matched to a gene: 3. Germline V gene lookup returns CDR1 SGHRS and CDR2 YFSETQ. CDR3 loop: CASSLGLAGGSDTQYF. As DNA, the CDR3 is TGCGCCAGCAGCTTGGGACTAGCGGGAGGGTCTGATACGCAGTATTTT.

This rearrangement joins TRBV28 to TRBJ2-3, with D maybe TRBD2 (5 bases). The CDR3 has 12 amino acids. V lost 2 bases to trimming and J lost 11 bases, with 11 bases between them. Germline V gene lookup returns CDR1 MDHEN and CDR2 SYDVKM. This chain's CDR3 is CASSLSGRRQYF. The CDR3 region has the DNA TGTGCCAGCAGTTTAAGCGGCAGAAGGCAGTATTTT.

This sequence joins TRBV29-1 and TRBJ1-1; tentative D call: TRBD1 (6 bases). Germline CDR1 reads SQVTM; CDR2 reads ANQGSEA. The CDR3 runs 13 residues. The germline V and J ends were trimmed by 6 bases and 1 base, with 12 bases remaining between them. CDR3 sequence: CSVSRTANTEAFF. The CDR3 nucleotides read TGCAGCGTATCGAGGACAGCGAACACTGAAGCTTTCTTT.

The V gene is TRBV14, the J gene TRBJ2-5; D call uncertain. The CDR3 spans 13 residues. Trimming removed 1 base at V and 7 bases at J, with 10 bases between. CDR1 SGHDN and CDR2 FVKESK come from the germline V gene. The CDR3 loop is CASSQGVKRTQYF. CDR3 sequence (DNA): TGTGCCAGCAGCCAAGGAGTAAAAAGGACCCAGTACTTC.

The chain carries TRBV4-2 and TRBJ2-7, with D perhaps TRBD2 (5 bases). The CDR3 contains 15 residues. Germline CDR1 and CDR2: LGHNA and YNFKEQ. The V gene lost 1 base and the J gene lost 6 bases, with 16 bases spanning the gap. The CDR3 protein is CASSQAAGGYGEQYF. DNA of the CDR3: TGTGCCAGCAGCCAAGCGGCGGGCGGGTATGGCGAGCAGTACTTC.

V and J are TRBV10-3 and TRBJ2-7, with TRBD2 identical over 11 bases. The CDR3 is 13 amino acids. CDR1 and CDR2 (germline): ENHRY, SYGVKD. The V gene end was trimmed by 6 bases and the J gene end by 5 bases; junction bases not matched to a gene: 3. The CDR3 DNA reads TGTGCCATCAGACTAGCGGGAGCGGACGAGCAGTACTTC. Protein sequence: CAIRLAGADEQYF.

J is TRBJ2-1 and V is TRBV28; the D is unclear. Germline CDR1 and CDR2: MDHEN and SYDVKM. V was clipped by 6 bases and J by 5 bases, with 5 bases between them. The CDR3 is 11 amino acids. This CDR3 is CASSQNNEQFF. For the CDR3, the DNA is TGTGCCAGCAGCCAAAACAATGAGCAGTTCTTC.

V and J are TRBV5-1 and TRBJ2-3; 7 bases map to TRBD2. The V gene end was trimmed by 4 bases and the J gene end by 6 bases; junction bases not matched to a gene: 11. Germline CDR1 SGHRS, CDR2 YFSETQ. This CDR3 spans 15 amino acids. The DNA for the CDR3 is TGCGCCAGCAGCCGGCTTCCGAGCGGGAAGGATACGCAGTATTTT. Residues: CASSRLPSGKDTQYF.

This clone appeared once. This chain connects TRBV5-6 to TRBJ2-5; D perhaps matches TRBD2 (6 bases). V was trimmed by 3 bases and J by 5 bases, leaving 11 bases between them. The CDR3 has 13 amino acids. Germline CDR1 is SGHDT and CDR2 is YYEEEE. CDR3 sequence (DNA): TGTGCCAGCAGCTCCCCGGGGGTGGAGACCCAGTACTTC. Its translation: CASSSPGVETQYF.

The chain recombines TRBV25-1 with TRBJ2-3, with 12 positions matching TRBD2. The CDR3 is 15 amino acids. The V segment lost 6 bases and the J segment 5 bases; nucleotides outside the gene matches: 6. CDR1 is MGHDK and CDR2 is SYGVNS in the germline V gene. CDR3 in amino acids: CASSLAGGPVDTQYF. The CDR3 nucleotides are TGTGCCAGCAGCCTAGCGGGAGGGCCCGTAGATACGCAGTATTTT.

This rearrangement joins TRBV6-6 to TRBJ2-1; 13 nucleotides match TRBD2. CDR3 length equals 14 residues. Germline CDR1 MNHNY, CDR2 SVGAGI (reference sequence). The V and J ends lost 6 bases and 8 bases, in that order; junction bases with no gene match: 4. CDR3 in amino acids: CASRGLAGVYEQFF. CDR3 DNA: TGTGCCAGCAGAGGACTAGCGGGAGTATATGAGCAGTTCTTC.